This T cell receptor (beta chain) was captured by sequencing in a study of cytomegalovirus exposure and HLA in healthy donors. The donors belonged to the approximately 130-subject validation cohort, separate from the approximately 700-subject first cohort. Produced via immunoSEQ multiplex PCR; TCRdb's table is partial and in-frame only. The sample lists roughly 150,000 clones; 85% to 90% were seen once. The V segment lost 6 bases and the J segment 8 bases; nucleotides outside the gene matches: 7. CDR1 and CDR2 from the germline V gene are SEHNR and FQNEAQ (reference sequence). There are 13 residues in the CDR3. Overall study findings and caveats: In the 100 to 150 validation repertoires, about 95% of cluster scores exceeded 0, per a later analysis. The study flagged about 150 TCR beta chains as cytomegalovirus-associated.

In regard to this clone: No antigen is known for it.

Input material: PBMCs. This receptor was identified in a woman aged 18-30 years in good health and CMV-seropositive. The chain links TRBV7-9 to TRBJ1-2, with 9 bases lining up with TRBD1. CDR3 sequence reads: CASRPGTGHGYTF. DNA of the CDR3: TGTGCCAGCAGACCCGGGACAGGGCACGGCTACACCTTC.